This is a list of T cell receptor beta chains from one sample in a study of neurological immune-mediated disorders. One entry per CDR3 protein, called by TCRdb with MiXCR from the 5' RACE reads. The sample shows about 80,000 distinct CDR3 sequences, approximately 5% of them seen only once. Sequencing was done on a sample of PBMCs. These receptors all stem from a woman aged 25 to 39 with multiple sclerosis. Each CDR3 is given with its conserved first and last residue. D genes are given only for firm matches.

V	length	J	D	CDR3
TRBV20-1	13	TRBJ2-2	.	CSALLTNTGELFF
TRBV14	15	TRBJ1-5	.	CASRLNVSDNQPQHF
TRBV20-1	16	TRBJ2-3	.	CSASGSEGFFTDTQYF
TRBV5-1	12	TRBJ2-3	.	CASSRDTDTQYF
TRBV19	15	TRBJ1-1	.	CASTSDPRQRREAFF
TRBV5-1	16	TRBJ2-1	TRBD2	CASSWSGRGTYNEQFF
TRBV20-1	14	TRBJ1-5	.	CSARAVNSNQPQHF
TRBV20-1	12	TRBJ2-1	.	CSARRFTWEQFF
TRBV18	16	TRBJ2-4	.	CASSPVAGPTKNIQYF
TRBV6-2/TRBV6-3	15	TRBJ2-3	TRBD1	CASSTGQGSTDTQYF
TRBV12-3/TRBV12-4	16	TRBJ2-3	.	CASSSRRAAGTDTQYF
TRBV20-1	13	TRBJ2-1	TRBD2	CSPIAGVQDEQFF
TRBV20-1	12	TRBJ1-6	.	CSAIGENSPLHF
TRBV6-1	13	TRBJ2-3	.	CASSDLGGDTQYF